The T cell receptor beta chain described here comes from a study of spatial heterogeneity in lung cancer. Study at large: There were, on average, more than 9.5 raw-read appearances for each unique TCR and UMI combination. General study findings and limits: Detection of ubiquitous tumor TCRs in blood was higher at resection than follow-up.

Using its own MiXCR run on the 5' RACE reads, TCRdb lists one record per CDR3 protein. This table holds under 150,000 distinct CDR3 sequences, about 10% found once. At least ten counts were recorded for this clonotype. Its antigen remains unknown. CDR3 size: 12 residues. Germline-derived CDR1 and CDR2 are KGHDR and SFDVKD. The V gene lost 7 bases and the J gene lost 6 bases, with 10 bases spanning the gap. Time point here: blood at routine non-recurrence follow-up after resection. Whole RNA obtained from tumor, nontumor lung or frozen PBMC underwent sequencing without sorting. The source is a female donor with early-stage non-small cell lung cancer. This chain uses TRBV24-1 with TRBJ2-3, with TRBD2 as a possible D gene (5 bases). The source material was PBMCs, sampled at follow-up. The CDR3 DNA sequence: TGTGCCACCAGGTCGGGAACGGATACGCAGTATTTT. Translated, it gives CATRSGTDTQYF.